The 17 T cell receptor beta chains below all came from one sample that was sequenced in a study of T cell responses to AZD1222 COVID-19 vaccine. Produced via immunoSEQ multiplex PCR; TCRdb's table is partial and in-frame only. The sample shows about 84,000 clones, 70% to 90% of them seen only once. The material was peripheral blood, obtained on day 0 of AZD1222 vaccination. The receptors stem from an adult in good health.

The rearrangement joins TRBV9 to TRBJ2-2, with a weak D call TRBD1 (6 bases). The ends were cut back, 5 bases at V and 1 base at J, with 6 bases in the middle. The CDR3 runs 13 residues. CDR1 and CDR2 from the germline V gene are SGDLS and YYNGEE. The CDR3 sequence: CASRDRNTGELFF. In DNA form, the CDR3 reads TGTGCCAGCAGGGACAGGAACACCGGGGAGCTGTTTTTT.

The chain has TRBV19 and TRBJ1-2, with 7 bases aligning to TRBD1. The CDR3 contains 14 residues. With 10 bases clipped from V and 7 bases from J, the junction kept 15 bases outside the gene matches. Germline V gives CDR1 LNHDA, CDR2 SQIVND (reference sequence). The chain's CDR3 is CAIWDSRTPIGYTF. The CDR3 nucleotides are TGTGCCATTTGGGACAGCCGAACCCCTATTGGCTACACCTTC. The full variable domain, rest sourced from reference TRBV19 and TRBJ1-2, is DGGITQSPKYLFRKEGQNVTLSCEQNLNHDAMYWYRQDPGQGLRLIYYSQIVNDFQKGDIAEGYSVSREKKESFPLTVTSAQKNPTAFYLCAIWDSRTPIGYTFGSGTRLTVV.

This rearrangement joins TRBV19 to TRBJ2-1, with a weak D call TRBD2 (6 bases). Deletions cut 11 bases from V and 5 bases from J, with 22 bases between. CDR3 length equals 15 residues. Germline V gene lookup returns CDR1 LNHDA and CDR2 SQIVND (reference sequence). This CDR3 is CASSRDFRRDNEQFF. Written as DNA, the CDR3 is TGTGCCTCAAGTAGGGATTTTCGGAGGGACAATGAGCAGTTCTTC.

The chain uses TRBV7-6 and TRBJ2-1, with 13 bases fitting TRBD2. This CDR3 is 16 amino acids long. Germline CDR1 and CDR2: SGHVS and FNYEAQ. The J segment lost 9 bases and the V segment lost 7 bases, leaving 12 bases of the junction unmatched. In nucleotides, the CDR3 is TGTGCCAGCAACCCCACCGGGACTAGCGGGATAGGTGAGCAGTTCTTC. As protein: CASNPTGTSGIGEQFF.

This clone was detected only a few times. The V gene is TRBV4-2, the J gene TRBJ2-1; TRBD2 matches 11 bases. V gave up 0 bases and J gave up 4 bases; unmatched junction bases: 2. The length of the CDR3 is 16 residues. CDR1 and CDR2 (germline): LGHNA, YNFKEQ. CDR3 residues: CASSQDLAGGYNEQFF. CDR3 bases: TGTGCCAGCAGCCAAGATCTAGCGGGGGGATACAATGAGCAGTTCTTC.

The V and J genes are TRBV9 and TRBJ2-2; a weak D match, TRBD2 (6 bases). The CDR3 extends over 15 amino acids. Germline CDR1 SGDLS, CDR2 YYNGEE. Trimming cost V 0 bases and J 5 bases, with 11 bases left between them. CDR3 in amino acids: CASSVDLGGTGELFF. The CDR3 region has the DNA TGTGCCAGCAGCGTAGATCTGGGGGGTACCGGGGAGCTGTTTTTT.

The chain has TRBV7-6 and TRBJ2-1; possible D gene TRBD2, 6 bases. Germline loops: CDR1 SGHVS, CDR2 FNYEAQ. The CDR3 has 14 amino acids. Trimming removed 3 bases at V and 7 bases at J, with 13 bases between. The CDR3 bases are TGTGCCAGCAGCTTCAGCGGTGGGACTAATGAGCAGTTCTTC. Protein sequence: CASSFSGGTNEQFF.

The chain recombines TRBV6-5 with TRBJ2-7; D is uncertain. The CDR3 spans 15 residues. Germline-derived CDR1 and CDR2 are MNHEY and SVGAGI. Trimming pared 4 bases from V and 0 bases from J, leaving 13 bases between. The CDR3 DNA is TGTGCCAGCAGTTCCCCAGGCGAAAGCTCCTACGAGCAGTACTTC. Its protein product is CASSSPGESSYEQYF.

A single count supports this clone. The chain uses TRBV5-6 and TRBJ1-2; perhaps TRBD1 as D (5 bases). The germline CDR1 and CDR2 sequences are SGHDT and YYEEEE. Trimming removed 4 bases from V and 4 bases from J, with 14 bases in between. This CDR3 region has 14 residues. In DNA form, the CDR3 reads TGTGCCAGCAGCCCGATCGGGGGGATCTATGGCTACACCTTC. Translated, it gives CASSPIGGIYGYTF.

The V and J genes are TRBV19 and TRBJ1-1, with TRBD1 matching over 9 bases. The ends lost 8 bases at V and 6 bases at J; junction bases unmatched: 10. The CDR3 is 14 residues long. CDR1 is LNHDA and CDR2 is SQIVND in the germline V gene (reference sequence). Here the CDR3 reads CASHDRGSLAEAFF. The CDR3 DNA sequence: TGTGCCAGTCATGACAGGGGGTCGTTGGCTGAAGCTTTCTTT.

The chain recombines TRBV5-1 with TRBJ1-4, with D uncertain. V lost 0 bases and J lost 13, with 16 bases in between. The CDR3 consists of 14 residues. Germline assignment: CDR1 SGHRS and CDR2 YFSETQ. In nucleotides, the CDR3 is TGCGCCAGCAGCTTGGCCCCGCCAGTAGAACTACTGTTTTTT. Its translation: CASSLAPPVELLFF.

V is TRBV27 and J is TRBJ2-7; 7 positions agree with TRBD2. Germline trimming cut 2 bases from V and 2 bases from J; bases unmatched to any gene: 3. The CDR3 contains 14 residues. In germline, CDR1 is MNHEY, CDR2 SMNVEV (reference sequence). The CDR3 protein is CASSLIAGTYEQYF. The CDR3 DNA reads as TGTGCCAGCAGTTTAATAGCGGGTACCTACGAGCAGTACTTC.

This clone is labeled medium-sized (0.01 to 0.1%). This specimen includes other DNA sequences encoding the same CDR3. The J gene is TRBJ1-5, the V gene TRBV30; no clear D. The CDR3 sequence is 13 residues long. Trimming pared 3 bases from V and 0 bases from J, leaving 6 bases between. Germline V CDR1 and CDR2: GTSNPN, SVGIG (reference sequence). CDR3 sequence: CAWSGDSNQPQHF. DNA for the CDR3: TGTGCCTGGAGCGGGGATAGCAATCAGCCCCAGCATTTT.

The J gene is TRBJ1-5, the V gene TRBV27, with D perhaps matching TRBD1 (6 bases). CDR1 is MNHEY and CDR2 is SMNVEV in the germline V gene (reference sequence). Trimming left V 10 bases short and J 3 bases short, with 13 bases between. This CDR3 contains 13 residues. CDR3 in DNA: TGTGCCACCAAAGGGACAAACAATCAGCCCCAGCATTTT. It translates to CATKGTNNQPQHF.

The V gene is TRBV7-9, the J gene TRBJ1-4; 9 nucleotides match TRBD1. The CDR3 loop spans 17 amino acids. The germline V gene has CDR1 SEHNR and CDR2 FQNEAQ (reference sequence). Losses at the gene ends were 6 bases for V and 0 bases for J; bases not matched to a gene: 8. The CDR3 spells CASSQQGAWTTNEKLFF. The CDR3 DNA sequence: TGTGCCAGCAGTCAACAGGGGGCATGGACAACTAATGAAAAACTGTTTTTT.

The V and J genes are TRBV25-1 and TRBJ2-1; a possible D gene is TRBD2 (6 bases). The germline V and J ends were trimmed by 4 bases and 9 bases, with 13 bases remaining between them. The CDR3 sequence is 13 residues long. Germline CDR1 reads MGHDK; CDR2 reads SYGVNS. CDR3 coding DNA: TGTGCCAGCAGTGTCCCGGGGGTGGGTGAGCAGTTCTTC. Its protein product is CASSVPGVGEQFF.

V gene TRBV5-1 combines with J gene TRBJ1-1; 7 nucleotides align to TRBD1. V lost 2 bases to trimming and J lost 0 bases; unmatched junction nucleotides: 7. CDR3 length: 16 amino acids. Germline V CDR1 and CDR2: SGHRS, YFSETQ. CDR3 nucleotide sequence: TGCGCCAGCAGCTTCCGGGACAGAGGAATGAACACTGAAGCTTTCTTT. This translates into CASSFRDRGMNTEAFF.